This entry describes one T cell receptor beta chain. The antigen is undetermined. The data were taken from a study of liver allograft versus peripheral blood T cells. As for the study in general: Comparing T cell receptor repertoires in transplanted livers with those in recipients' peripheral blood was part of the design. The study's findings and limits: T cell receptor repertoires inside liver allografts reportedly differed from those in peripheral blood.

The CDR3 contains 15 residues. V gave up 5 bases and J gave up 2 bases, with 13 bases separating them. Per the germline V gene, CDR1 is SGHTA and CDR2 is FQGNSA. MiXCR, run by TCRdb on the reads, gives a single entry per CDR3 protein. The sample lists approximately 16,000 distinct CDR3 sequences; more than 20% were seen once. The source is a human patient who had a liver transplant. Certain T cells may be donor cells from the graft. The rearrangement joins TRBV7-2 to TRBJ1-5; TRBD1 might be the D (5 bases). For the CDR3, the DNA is TGTGCCAGCAGCGAGAGGGGTTATGGCAATCAGCCCCAGCATTTT. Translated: CASSERGYGNQPQHF.